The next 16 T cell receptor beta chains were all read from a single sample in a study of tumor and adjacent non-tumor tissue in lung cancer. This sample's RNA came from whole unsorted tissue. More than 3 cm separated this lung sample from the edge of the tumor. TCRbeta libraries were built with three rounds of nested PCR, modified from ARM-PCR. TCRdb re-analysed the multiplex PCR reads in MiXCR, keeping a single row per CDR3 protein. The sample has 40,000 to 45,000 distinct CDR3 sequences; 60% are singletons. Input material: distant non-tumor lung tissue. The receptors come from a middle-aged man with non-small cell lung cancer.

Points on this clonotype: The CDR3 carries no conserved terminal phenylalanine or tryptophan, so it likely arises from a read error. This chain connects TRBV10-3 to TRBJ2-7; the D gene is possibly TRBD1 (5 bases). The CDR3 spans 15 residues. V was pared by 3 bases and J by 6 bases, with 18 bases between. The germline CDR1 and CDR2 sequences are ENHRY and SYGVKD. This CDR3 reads CAISDSGPEATEQYL. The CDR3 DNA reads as TGTGCCATCAGTGATTCAGGGCCCGAGGCCACCGAGCAGTACTTA.

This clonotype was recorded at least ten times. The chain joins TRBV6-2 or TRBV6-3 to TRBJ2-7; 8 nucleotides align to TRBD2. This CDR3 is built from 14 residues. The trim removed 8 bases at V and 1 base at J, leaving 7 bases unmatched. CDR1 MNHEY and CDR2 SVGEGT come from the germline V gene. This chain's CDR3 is CASGLGGRSYEQYF. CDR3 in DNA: TGTGCCAGCGGCCTTGGCGGGAGGTCCTACGAGCAGTACTTC.

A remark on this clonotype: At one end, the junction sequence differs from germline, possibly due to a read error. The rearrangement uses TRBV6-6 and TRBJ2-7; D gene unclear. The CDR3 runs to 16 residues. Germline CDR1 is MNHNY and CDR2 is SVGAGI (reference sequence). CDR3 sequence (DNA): TGTGCCAGCAGTTACTCCCCGGGCCCGAGCTCTTACGAGCGGTACTTC. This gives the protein CASSYSPGPSSYERYF.

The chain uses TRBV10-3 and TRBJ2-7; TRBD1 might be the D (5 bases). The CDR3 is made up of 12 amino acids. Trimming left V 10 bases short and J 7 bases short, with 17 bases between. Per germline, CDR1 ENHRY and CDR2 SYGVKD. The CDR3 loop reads CATPQVLGEQYF. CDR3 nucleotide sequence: TGTGCCACCCCACAGGTCTTGGGTGAGCAGTACTTC.

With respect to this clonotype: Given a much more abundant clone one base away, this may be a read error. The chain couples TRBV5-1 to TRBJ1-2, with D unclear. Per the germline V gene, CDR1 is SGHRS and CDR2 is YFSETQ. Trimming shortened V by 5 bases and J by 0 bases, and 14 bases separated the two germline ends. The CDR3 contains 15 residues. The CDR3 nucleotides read TGCGCCAGCAGGAGGGCTTACAACCCTAACTATGGCTACACCTTC. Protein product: CASRRAYNPNYGYTF.

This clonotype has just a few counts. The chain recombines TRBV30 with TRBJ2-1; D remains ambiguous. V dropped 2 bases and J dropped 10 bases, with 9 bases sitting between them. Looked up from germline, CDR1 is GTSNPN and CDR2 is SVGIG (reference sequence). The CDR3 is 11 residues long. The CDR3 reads CAWSNLGEQFF. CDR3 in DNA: TGTGCCTGGAGTAACCTCGGGGAGCAGTTCTTC.

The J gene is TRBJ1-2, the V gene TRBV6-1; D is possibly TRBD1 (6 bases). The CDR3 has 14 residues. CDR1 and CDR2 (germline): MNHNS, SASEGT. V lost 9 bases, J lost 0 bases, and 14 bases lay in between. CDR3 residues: CARRGGVPNYGYTF. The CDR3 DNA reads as TGTGCCAGAAGAGGGGGGGTACCTAACTATGGCTACACCTTC.

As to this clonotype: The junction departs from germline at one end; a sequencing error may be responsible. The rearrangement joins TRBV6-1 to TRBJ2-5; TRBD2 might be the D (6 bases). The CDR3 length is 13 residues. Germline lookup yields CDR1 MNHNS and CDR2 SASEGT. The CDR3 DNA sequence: TGTGGCAGCAGTGGACGGGGGTGGGAGACTCAGTACTTC. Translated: CGSSGRGWETQYF.

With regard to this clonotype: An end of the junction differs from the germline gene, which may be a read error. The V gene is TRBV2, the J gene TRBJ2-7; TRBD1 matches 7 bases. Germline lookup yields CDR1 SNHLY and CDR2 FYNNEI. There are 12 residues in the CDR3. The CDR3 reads CASHEGAYKQYF. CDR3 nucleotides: TGTGCCAGCCACGAGGGGGCCTACAAGCAGTACTTC.

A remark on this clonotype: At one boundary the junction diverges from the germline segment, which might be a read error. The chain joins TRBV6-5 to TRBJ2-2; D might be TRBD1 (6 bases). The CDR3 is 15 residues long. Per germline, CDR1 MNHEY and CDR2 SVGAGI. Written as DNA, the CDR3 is TGTGCCACCAGCAAAGTCTGGGGGCAGGCCGGGGAACTGTTTTTT. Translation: CATSKVWGQAGELFF.

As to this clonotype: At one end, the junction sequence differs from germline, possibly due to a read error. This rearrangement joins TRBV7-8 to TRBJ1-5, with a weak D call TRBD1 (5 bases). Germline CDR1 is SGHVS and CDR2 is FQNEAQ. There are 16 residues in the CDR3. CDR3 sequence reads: CACSIAGRVGVQPQHF. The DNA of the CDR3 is TGTGCCTGCAGCATAGCGGGCAGGGTCGGGGTTCAGCCCCAACATTTT.

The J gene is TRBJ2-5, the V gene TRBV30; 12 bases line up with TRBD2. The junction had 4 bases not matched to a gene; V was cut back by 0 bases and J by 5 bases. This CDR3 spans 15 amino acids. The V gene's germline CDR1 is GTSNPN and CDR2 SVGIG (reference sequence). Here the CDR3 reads CAWSVTSGSLETQYF. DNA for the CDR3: TGTGCCTGGAGTGTGACTAGCGGGAGCTTGGAGACCCAGTACTTC.

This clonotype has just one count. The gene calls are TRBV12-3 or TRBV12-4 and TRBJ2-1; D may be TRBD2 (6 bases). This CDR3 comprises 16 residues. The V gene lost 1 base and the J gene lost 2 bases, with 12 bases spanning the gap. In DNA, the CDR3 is TGTGCCAGCAGTTTAGTGGGAGCTAGCGCCTACAATGAGCAGTTCTTC. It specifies CASSLVGASAYNEQFF.

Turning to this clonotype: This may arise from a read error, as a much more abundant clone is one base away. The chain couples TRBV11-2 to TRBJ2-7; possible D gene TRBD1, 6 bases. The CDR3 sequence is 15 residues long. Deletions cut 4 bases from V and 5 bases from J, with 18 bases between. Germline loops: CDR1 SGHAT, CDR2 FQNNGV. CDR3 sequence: CASSSMDSYTNEQYF. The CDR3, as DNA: TGTGCCAGCAGCTCTATGGACAGCTATACCAACGAGCAGTACTTC.

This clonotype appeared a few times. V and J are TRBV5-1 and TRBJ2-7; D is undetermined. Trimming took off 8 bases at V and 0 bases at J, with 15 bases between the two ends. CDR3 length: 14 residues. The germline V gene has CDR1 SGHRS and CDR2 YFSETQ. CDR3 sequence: CASTLSGDSYEQYF. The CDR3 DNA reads TGCGCCAGTACCTTGAGTGGGGACTCCTACGAGCAGTACTTC.

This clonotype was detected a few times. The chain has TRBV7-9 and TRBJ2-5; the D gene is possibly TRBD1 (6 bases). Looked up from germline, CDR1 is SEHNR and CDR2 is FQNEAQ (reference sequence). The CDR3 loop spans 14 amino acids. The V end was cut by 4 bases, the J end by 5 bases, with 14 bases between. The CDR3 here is CASSYLQGSETQYF. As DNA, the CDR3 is TGTGCCAGCAGCTACTTACAGGGATCGGAGACCCAGTACTTC.